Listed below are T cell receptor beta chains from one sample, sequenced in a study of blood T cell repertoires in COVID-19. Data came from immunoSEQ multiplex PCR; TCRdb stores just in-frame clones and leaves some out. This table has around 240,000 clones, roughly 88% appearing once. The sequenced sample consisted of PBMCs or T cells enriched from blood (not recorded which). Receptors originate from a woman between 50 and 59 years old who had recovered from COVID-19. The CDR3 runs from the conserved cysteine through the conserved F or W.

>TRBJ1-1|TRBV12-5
CASGARGNTEAFF
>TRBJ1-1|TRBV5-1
CATQGPGGGEAFF
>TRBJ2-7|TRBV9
CASSRGAGGESYEQYF
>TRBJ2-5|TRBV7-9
CASSLLVGQETQYF
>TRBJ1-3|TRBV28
CASSFPTTGALSGNTIYF
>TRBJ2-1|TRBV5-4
CASSLDRAGGNEQFF
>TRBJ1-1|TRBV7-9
CASSFGGNTEAFF
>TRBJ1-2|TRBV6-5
CASSYSGRVGGYTF
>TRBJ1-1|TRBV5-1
CASSFNRVNTEAFF
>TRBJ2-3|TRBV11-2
CASSPVANRPSTDTQYF
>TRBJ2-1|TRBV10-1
CASSALAGDNEQFF
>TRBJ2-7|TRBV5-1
CASSLVAGSSYEQYF
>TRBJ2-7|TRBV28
CASSHSGESYEQYF
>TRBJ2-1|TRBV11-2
CASSPRRGTYNEQFF
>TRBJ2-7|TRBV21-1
CASGTGEPYEQYF
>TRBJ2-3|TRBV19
CASRPSAVLGTTQYF
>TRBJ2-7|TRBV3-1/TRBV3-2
CASSQGGRAYEQYF
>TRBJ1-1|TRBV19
CASMRWSGTEAFF
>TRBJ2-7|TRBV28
CASSLIGSEQYF
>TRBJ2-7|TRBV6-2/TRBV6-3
CASSYSRVSGSGPSYEQYF
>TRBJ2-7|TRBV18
CASSPLDSYEQYF
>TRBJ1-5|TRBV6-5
CASSRQGNQPQHF
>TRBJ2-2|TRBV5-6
CASSLGGAGELFF
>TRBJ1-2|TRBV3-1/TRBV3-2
CASSPSSGYTF
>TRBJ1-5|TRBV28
CASSLRQGVGQPQHF
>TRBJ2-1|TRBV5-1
CASSFSGTSGYNEQFF
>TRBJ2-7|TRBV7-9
CASSFGLAGGPATYEQYF
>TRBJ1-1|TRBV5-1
CASSPSTGLLEAFF
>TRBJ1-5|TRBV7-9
CASSPSGGFNQPQHF
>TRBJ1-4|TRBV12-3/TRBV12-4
CASSLVQGQLFF
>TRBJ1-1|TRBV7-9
CASARGTGEAFF
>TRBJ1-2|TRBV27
CASRTLTGLSYGYTF
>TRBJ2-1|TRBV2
CASSEGASGRRVQFF
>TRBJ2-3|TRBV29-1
CSVGRPGSTDTQYF
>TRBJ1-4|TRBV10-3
CAISVWRNATNEKLFF
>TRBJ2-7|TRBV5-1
CASSSDRGQTEQYF
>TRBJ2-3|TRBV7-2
CASSLARGSTDTQYF
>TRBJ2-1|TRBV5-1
CASSLVASDEQFF
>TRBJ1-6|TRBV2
CASSEGGGNSPLHF
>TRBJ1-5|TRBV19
CASSHRLQLNQPQHF
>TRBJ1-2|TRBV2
CASSRTDGYTF